The T cell receptor beta chain described here comes from a study of blood T cell repertoires in COVID-19. TCRdb keeps only in-frame clones here, not all; method: immunoSEQ multiplex PCR. The table records around 71,000 clones, roughly four fifths of them present only once. V shed 5 bases and J shed 6 bases, with 12 bases lying between them. This CDR3 is 13 amino acids long. The sequence came from a man between 70 and 80 years old with acute or convalescent COVID-19. Sequenced input: peripheral blood. V and J are TRBV12-3 or TRBV12-4 and TRBJ2-3; D is possibly TRBD1 (6 bases). DNA of the CDR3: TGTGCCAGCAGTAAGGGGGTGGAGGATACGCAGTATTTT. Its protein is CASSKGVEDTQYF.